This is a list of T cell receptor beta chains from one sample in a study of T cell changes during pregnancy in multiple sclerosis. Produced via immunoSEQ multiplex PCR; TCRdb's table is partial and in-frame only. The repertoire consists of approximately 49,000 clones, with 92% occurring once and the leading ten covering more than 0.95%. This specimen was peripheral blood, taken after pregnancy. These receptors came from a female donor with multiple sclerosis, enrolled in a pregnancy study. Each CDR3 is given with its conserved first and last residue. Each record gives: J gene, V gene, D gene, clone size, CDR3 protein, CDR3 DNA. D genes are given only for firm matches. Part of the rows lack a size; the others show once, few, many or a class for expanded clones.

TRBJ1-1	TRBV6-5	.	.	CASSQYRDTEAFF	TGTGCCAGCAGTCAATACAGGGACACTGAAGCTTTCTTT
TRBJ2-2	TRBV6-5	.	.	CASSSQVNTGELFF	TGTGCCAGCAGTTCGCAGGTGAACACCGGGGAGCTGTTTTTT
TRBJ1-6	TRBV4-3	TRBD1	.	CASSRLGQGGSPLHF	TGCGCCAGCAGCCGATTAGGCCAGGGGGGATCACCCCTCCACTTT
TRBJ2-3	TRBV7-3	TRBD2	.	CASSLTRTSGGAFSTDTQYF	TGTGCCAGCAGCTTAACGAGGACTAGCGGGGGGGCCTTTAGCACAGATACGCAGTATTTT
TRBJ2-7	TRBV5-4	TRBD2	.	CASSVSGGPPYEQYF	TGTGCCAGCAGCGTTAGCGGGGGGCCCCCCTACGAGCAGTACTTC
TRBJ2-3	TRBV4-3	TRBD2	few	CASSLNAGTSGGAPLGDTQYF	TGCGCCAGCAGCCTGAACGCCGGGACTAGCGGGGGCGCCCCCTTGGGAGATACGCAGTATTTT
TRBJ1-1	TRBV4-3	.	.	CASSQERRWNTEAFF	TGCGCCAGCAGCCAAGAAAGGAGGTGGAACACTGAAGCTTTCTTT
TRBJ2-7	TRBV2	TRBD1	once	CASSERQGAISYEQYF	TGTGCCAGCAGCGAGCGCCAGGGGGCTATTTCCTACGAGCAGTACTTC
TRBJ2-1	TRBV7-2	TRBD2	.	CASSLSGGAYNEQFF	TGTGCCAGCAGCCTAAGCGGGGGGGCCTACAATGAGCAGTTCTTC
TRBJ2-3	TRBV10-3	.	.	CAISESRDTDTQYF	TGTGCCATCAGTGAGTCGAGGGACACAGATACGCAGTATTTT
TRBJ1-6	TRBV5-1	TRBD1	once	CASSATGNNSPLHF	TGCGCCAGCAGCGCGACAGGGAATAATTCACCCCTCCACTTT
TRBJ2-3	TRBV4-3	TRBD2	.	CASSQRLRLAGGTDTQYF	TGCGCCAGCAGCCAAAGGCTAAGACTAGCGGGGGGCACAGATACGCAGTATTTT
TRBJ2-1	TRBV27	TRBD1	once	CASSRDRSYNEQFF	TGTGCCAGCAGTCGGGACAGATCCTACAATGAGCAGTTCTTC
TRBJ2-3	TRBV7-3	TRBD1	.	CASSPRRGGLTDTQYF	TGTGCCAGCAGCCCACGCAGAGGGGGCCTCACAGATACGCAGTATTTT
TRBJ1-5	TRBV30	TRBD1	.	CAWTPGQAHQPQHF	TGTGCCTGGACCCCGGGACAGGCTCATCAGCCCCAGCATTTT
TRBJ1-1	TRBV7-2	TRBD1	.	CASSLEGAGYTEAFF	TGTGCCAGCAGCTTAGAGGGGGCGGGTTACACTGAAGCTTTCTTT
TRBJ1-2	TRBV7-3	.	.	CASSPDMTGFYGYTF	TGTGCCAGCAGCCCAGACATGACAGGTTTCTATGGCTACACCTTC
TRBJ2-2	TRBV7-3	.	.	CASSPPGGELFF	TGTGCCAGCAGCCCACCGGGAGGGGAGCTGTTTTTT
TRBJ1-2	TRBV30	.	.	CAWSPRTGYGYTF	TGTGCCTGGAGTCCCCGTACAGGCTATGGCTACACCTTC
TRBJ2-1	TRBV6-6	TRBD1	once	CASSARDRALDNEQFF	TGTGCCAGCAGCGCCAGAGACAGGGCCCTAGACAATGAGCAGTTCTTC
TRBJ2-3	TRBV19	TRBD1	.	CASSIPNRGRSDTQYF	TGTGCCAGTAGTATCCCGAACAGGGGGCGCTCAGATACGCAGTATTTT
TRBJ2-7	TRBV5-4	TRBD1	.	CASSGSDRGYEQYF	TGTGCCAGCAGCGGCTCCGACAGGGGGTACGAGCAGTACTTC
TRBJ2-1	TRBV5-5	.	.	CASSRSRGSSSSYNEQFF	TGTGCCAGCAGCCGTTCTAGGGGGTCCTCAAGCTCCTACAATGAGCAGTTCTTC
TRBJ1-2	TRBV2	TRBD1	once	CASNTPDRGYGYTF	TGTGCCAGCAATACCCCAGACAGGGGGTATGGCTACACCTTC
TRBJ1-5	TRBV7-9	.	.	CASSLGHAGSNQPQHF	TGTGCCAGCAGCTTGGGCCACGCGGGTAGCAATCAGCCCCAGCATTTT
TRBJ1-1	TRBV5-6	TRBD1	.	CASSLRGLNTEAFF	TGTGCCAGCAGCTTAAGGGGGCTTAACACTGAAGCTTTCTTT
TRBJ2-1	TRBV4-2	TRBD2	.	CASSQEPSGGALNEQFF	TGTGCCAGCAGCCAGGAACCTAGCGGGGGGGCCCTGAATGAGCAGTTCTTC
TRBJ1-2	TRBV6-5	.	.	CASSYIGLGANYGYTF	TGTGCCAGCAGTTACATCGGGTTGGGAGCTAACTATGGCTACACCTTC